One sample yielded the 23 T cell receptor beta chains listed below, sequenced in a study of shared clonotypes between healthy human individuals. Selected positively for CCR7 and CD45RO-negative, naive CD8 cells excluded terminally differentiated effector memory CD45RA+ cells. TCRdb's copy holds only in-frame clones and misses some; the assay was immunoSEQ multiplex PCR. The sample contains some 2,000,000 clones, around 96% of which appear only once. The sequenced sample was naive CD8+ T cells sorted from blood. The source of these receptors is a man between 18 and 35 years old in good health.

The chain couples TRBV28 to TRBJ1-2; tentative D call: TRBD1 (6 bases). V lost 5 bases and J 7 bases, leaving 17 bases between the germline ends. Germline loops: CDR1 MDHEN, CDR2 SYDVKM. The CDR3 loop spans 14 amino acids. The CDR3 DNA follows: TGTGCCAGCAGTACCCTACTGGGGGCGGGTGGCTACACCTTC. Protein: CASSTLLGAGGYTF.

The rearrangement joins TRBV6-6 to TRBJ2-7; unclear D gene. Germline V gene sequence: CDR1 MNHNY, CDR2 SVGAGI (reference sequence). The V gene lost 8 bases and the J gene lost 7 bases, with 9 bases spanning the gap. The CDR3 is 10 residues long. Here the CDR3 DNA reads TGTGCCAGCGGTTTAGGGGAGCAGTACTTC. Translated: CASGLGEQYF.

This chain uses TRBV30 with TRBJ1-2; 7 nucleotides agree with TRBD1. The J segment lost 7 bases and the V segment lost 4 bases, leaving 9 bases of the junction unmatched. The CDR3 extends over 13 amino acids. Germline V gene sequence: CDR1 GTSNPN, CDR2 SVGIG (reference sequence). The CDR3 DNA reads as TGTGCCTGGAACGACAGGGCCAGAATTGGCTACACCTTC. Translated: CAWNDRARIGYTF.

In nucleotides, the CDR3 is TGTGCCAGCAGCTTAACCGCCCGTGGGCCTCAAGAGACCCAGTACTTC. It translates to CASSLTARGPQETQYF. The chain links TRBV7-3 to TRBJ2-5, with no clear D. This CDR3 has 16 residues. Trimming stripped 0 bases from V and 2 bases from J, with 13 bases between. Germline CDR1 SGHTA, CDR2 FQGTGA.

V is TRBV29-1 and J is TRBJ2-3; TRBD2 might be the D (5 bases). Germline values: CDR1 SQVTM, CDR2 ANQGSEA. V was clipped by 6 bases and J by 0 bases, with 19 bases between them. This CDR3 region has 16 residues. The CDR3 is CSVYIPGYGSTDTQYF. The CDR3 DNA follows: TGCAGCGTCTATATACCGGGGTACGGTAGCACAGATACGCAGTATTTT.

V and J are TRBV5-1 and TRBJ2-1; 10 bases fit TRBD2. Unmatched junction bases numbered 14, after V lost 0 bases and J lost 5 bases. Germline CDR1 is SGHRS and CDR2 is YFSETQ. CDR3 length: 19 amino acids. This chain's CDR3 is CASSLAFQLAGDDNNEQFF. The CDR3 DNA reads TGCGCCAGCAGCTTGGCCTTCCAGCTAGCGGGAGATGATAACAATGAGCAGTTCTTC.

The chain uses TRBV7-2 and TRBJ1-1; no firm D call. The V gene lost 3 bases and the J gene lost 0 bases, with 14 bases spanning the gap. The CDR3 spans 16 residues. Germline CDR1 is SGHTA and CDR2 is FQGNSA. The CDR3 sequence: CASSLGGGLMNTEAFF. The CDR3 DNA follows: TGTGCCAGCAGCTTGGGTGGCGGCCTCATGAACACTGAAGCTTTCTTT.

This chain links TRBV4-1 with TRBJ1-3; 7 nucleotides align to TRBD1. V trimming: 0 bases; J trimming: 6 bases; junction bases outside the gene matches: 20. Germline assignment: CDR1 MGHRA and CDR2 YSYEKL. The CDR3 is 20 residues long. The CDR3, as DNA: TGCGCCAGCAGCCAAGAGGAAAGGACAGGCGCCCTTTACACCCCAAACACCATATATTTT. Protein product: CASSQEERTGALYTPNTIYF.

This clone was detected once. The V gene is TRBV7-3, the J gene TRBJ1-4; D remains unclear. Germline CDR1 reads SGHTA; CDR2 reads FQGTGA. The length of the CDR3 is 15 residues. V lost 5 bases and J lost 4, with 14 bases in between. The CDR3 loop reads CASSLIGPLNEKLFF. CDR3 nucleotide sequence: TGTGCCAGCAGCCTTATCGGGCCTCTTAATGAAAAACTGTTTTTT.

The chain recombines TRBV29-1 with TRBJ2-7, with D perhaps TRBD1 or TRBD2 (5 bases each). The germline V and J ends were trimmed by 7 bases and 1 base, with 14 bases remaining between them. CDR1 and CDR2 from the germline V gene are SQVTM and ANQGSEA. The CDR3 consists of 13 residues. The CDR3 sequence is CSALGTLSYEQYF. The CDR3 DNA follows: TGCAGCGCTCTCGGGACCCTTTCCTACGAGCAGTACTTC.

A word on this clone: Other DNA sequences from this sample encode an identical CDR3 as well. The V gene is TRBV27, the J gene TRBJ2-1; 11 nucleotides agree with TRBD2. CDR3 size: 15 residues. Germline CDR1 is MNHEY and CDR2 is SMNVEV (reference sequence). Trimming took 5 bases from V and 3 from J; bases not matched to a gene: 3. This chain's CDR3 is CASSPGTSGYNEQFF. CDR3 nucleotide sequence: TGTGCCAGCAGTCCCGGGACTAGCGGCTACAATGAGCAGTTCTTC.

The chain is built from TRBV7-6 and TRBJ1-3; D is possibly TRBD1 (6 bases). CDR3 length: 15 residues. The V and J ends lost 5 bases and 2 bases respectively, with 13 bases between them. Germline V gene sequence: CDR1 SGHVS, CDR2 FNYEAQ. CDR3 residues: CASSLQGNTGNTIYF. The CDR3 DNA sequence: TGTGCCAGCAGCCTACAGGGTAATACTGGAAACACCATATATTTT.

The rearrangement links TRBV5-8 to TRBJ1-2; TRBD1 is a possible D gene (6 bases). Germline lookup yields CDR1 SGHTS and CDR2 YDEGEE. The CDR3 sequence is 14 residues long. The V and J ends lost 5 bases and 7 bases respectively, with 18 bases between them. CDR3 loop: CASSSPQGRAGYTF. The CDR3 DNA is TGTGCCAGCAGTAGCCCACAGGGTCGGGCTGGCTACACCTTC.

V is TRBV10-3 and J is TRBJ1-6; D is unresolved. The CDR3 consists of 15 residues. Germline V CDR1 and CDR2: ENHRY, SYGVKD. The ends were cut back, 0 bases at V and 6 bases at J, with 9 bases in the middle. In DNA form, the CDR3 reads TGTGCCATCAGTGAGTCGGAGGGCGCTAATTCACCCCTCCACTTT. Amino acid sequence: CAISESEGANSPLHF.

The CDR3, as DNA: TGCGCCAGCAGCCAAGAGGGGAGAGGGTCCTACGAGCAGTACTTC. It yields the protein CASSQEGRGSYEQYF. The genes are TRBV4-3 and TRBJ2-7; maybe TRBD2 (5 bases). The V gene lost 0 bases and the J gene lost 1 base, with 10 bases spanning the gap. Germline V gene sequence: CDR1 LGHNA, CDR2 YSLEER. This CDR3 is 15 amino acids long.

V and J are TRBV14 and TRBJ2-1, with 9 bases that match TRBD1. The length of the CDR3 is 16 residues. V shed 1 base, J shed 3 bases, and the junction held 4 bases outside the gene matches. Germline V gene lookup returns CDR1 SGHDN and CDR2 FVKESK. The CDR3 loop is CASSQGQGVIYNEQFF. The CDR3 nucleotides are TGTGCCAGCAGCCAAGGACAGGGGGTTATCTACAATGAGCAGTTCTTC. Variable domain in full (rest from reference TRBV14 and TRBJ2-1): EAGVTQFPSHSVIEKGQTVTLRCDPISGHDNLYWYRRVMGKEIKFLLHFVKESKQDESGMPNNRFLAERTGGTYSTLKVQPAELEDSGVYFCASSQGQGVIYNEQFFGPGTRLTVL.

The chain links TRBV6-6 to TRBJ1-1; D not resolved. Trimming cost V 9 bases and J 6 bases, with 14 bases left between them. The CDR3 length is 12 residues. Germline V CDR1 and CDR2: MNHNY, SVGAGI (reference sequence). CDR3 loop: CASTDGRPEAFF. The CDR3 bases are TGTGCCAGTACGGATGGTAGGCCTGAAGCTTTCTTT.

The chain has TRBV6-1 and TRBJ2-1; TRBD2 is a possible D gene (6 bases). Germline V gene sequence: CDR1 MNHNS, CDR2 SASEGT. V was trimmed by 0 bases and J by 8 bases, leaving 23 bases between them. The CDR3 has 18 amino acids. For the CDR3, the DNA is TGTGCCAGCAGTGAAGCGGGGGTCCGGGACTCCTTTCACGATGAGCAGTTCTTC. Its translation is CASSEAGVRDSFHDEQFF.

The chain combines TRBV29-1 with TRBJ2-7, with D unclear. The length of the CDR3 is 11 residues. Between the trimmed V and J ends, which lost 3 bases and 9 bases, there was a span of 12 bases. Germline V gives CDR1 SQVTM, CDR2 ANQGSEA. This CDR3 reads CSVEDTSRQYF. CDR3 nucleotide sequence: TGCAGCGTTGAGGATACCTCTAGGCAGTACTTC.

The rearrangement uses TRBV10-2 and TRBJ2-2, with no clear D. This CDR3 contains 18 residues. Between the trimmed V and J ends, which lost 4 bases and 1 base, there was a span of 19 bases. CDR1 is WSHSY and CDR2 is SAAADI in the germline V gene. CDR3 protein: CASSGVGYVGQNTGELFF. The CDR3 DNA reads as TGCGCCAGCAGTGGGGTGGGTTACGTAGGGCAGAACACCGGGGAGCTGTTTTTT.

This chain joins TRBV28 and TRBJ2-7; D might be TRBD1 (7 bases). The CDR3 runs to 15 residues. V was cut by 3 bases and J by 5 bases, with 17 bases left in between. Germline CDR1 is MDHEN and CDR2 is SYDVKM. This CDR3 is CASSLAPGGSHEQYF. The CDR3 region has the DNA TGTGCCAGCAGTTTGGCTCCAGGGGGGAGCCACGAGCAGTACTTC.

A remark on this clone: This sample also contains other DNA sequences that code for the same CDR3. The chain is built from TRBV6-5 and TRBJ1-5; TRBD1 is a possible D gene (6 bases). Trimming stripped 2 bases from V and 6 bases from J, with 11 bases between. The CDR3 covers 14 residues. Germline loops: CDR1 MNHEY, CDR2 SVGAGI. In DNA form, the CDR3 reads TGTGCCAGCAGTTACGGGGGGGCTGGTCAGCCCCAGCATTTT. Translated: CASSYGGAGQPQHF.

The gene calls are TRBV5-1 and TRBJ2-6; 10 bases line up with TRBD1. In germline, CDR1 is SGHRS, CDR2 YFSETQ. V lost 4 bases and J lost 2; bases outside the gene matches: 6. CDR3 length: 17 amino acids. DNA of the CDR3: TGCGCCAGCAGCCCGACAGGGGGCGCCCCTGGGGCCAACGTCCTGACTTTC. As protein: CASSPTGGAPGANVLTF.